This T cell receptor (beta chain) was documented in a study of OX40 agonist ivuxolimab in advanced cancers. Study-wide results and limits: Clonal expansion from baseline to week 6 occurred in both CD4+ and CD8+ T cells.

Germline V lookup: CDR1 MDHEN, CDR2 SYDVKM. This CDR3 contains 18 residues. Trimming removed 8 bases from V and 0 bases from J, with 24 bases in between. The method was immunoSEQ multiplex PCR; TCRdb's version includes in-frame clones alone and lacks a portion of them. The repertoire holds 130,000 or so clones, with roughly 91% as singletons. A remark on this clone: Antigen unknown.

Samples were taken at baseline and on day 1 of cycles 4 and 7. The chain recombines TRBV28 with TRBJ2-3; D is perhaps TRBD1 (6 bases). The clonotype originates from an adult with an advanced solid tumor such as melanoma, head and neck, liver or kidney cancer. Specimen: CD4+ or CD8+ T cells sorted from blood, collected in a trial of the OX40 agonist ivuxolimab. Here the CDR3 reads CASPPGAGEFPSTDTQYF. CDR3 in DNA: TGTGCCAGCCCCCCAGGGGCAGGGGAGTTTCCTAGCACAGATACGCAGTATTTT.